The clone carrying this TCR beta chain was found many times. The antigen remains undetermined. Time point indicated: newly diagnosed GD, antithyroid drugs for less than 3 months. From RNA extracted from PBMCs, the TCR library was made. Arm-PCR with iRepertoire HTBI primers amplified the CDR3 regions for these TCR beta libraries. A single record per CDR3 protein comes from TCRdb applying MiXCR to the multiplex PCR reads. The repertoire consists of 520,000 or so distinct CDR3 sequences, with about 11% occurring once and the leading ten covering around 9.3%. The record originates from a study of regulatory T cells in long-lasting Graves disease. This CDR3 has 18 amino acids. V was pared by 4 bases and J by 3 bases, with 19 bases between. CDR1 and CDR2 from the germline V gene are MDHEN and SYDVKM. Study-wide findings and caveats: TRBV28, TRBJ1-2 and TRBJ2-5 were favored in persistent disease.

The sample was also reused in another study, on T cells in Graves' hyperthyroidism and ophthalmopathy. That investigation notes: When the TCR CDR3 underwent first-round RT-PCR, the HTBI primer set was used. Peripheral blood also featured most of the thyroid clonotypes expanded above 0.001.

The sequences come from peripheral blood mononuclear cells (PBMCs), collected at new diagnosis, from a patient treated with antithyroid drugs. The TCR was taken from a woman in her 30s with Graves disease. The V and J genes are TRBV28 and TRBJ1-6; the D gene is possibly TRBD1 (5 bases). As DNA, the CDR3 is TGTGCCAGCAGTTCAACCCGCGGGAGACAGTTCTATAATTCACCCCTCCACTTT. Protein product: CASSSTRGRQFYNSPLHF.